This TCR beta chain was captured by sequencing in a study of T cell repertoires in cytomegalovirus infection. Background on the study: Public TCR beta signatures marked donors with CMV infection and the matching HLA. Study outcomes and limitations: The study found HLA-C-restricted CMV-specific TCR beta clonotypes dominating the ex vivo response. CMV carriers with the relevant HLA were identified by cumulative public TCR beta family frequency.

The CDR3 loop spans 14 amino acids. V was trimmed by 1 base and J by 4 bases, leaving 9 bases between them. Per the germline V gene, CDR1 is SGHVT and CDR2 is SQSDAQ. In the case of this clonotype: Its antigen is unidentified.

TCRdb recomputed calls from the reads with MiXCR, one row per CDR3 protein. The data show 750,000 to 900,000 distinct CDR3 sequences, about 28% seen once. This TCR derives from a human donor in good health (CMV status not recorded). Some clones in this sample may be carry-over from other donors' samples. The rearrangement uses TRBV7-4 and TRBJ2-3; unclear D gene. The sample here was cultured CD8+ T cells from PBMCs, taken from culture after CMV antigen stimulation. In nucleotides, the CDR3 is TGTGCCAGCAGCTTAGGGAGATTCCCAGATACGCAGTATTTT. Its translation is CASSLGRFPDTQYF.